This entry concerns a single T cell receptor beta chain. Its binding antigen is unknown. No much larger clone is present one base from it, and per-base qualities are unavailable. Each collaborating institution followed its own protocols to collect whole blood in K2EDTA tubes. Collaborator samples were shipped for TCRbeta analysis as frozen whole blood, isolated PBMCs, or DNA extracted from either sample type. The immunoSEQ Assay, a bias-controlled multiplex PCR, was used to amplify TCRbeta CDR3 regions from genomic DNA. On the study's bioinformatics: Within the assay, amplification of reference gene primers was used to estimate how many nucleated cells each sample contained. To quantify the absolute abundance of each unique TCRbeta CDR3 rearrangement, sequence reads were collapsed and filtered. For each sample, productive Simpson clonality was calculated as the square root of Simpson's diversity index over productive rearrangements. The source is immuneACCESS, and TCRdb retained only in-frame sequences with V and J called. Part of the clones is not carried over; for the studies checked, unresolved V genes explain less than half of this, and the remainder is unexplained. Clone size and the V and J calls come from that table; the DNA yielded D and trimming. The sample records 110,000 or so clones, about 74% of which are singletons. In total, the top ten clones hold roughly 7.9% of the sample.

The entry originates in a study of blood T cell repertoires in COVID-19 (dated by TCRdb to 2018 to 2021). For context, the study as a whole: Samples covering the acute and convalescent phases of COVID-19 were provided by collaborators in the United States, Italy and Spain. Nearly every sample came with metadata listing a de-identified subject ID, COVID-19 status, age in years and sex. Deeply sampled blood TCRbeta repertoires from subjects exposed to, actively infected with, or recovered from COVID-19 were included in the dataset. The samples were drawn from the first 160 participants of the ongoing ImmuneRACE study and from some 1,300 subjects provided by 6 global collaborators. The prospective study material was composed of cDNA or gDNA derived from T cells, B-cell-depleted T cells, or PBMCs. HLA class I and class II types, where available, came from metadata supplied by the sample provider rather than from assay-based typing. The repertoires were made available in a free public database intended to serve as a resource for research on the immune response to SARS-CoV-2. Here is what the overall study found, with its caveats: The amount of clinical and demographic metadata varied by source and participant and was provided uncurated.

V is shortened by 3 bases, J by 7 bases, and the region joining them spans 17 bases. From a lookup of the germline V gene (reference sequence), CDR1 and CDR2 are SGHNT and YYREEE. Taken from cysteine to phenylalanine, the CDR3 has 14 residues. Left in the record is the CDR3 DNA by itself, 42 bases read in frame from the first base. The chain is made from TRBV5-4 and TRBJ2-7, with a tentative D gene TRBD1 over 5 matching bases. This receptor was obtained from a human donor in a cohort sampled during active COVID-19. The sequenced sample was peripheral blood. The CDR3 is CASSSSKGMGEQYF. The nucleotide sequence is TGTGCCAGCAGCTCCTCGAAGGGGATGGGGGAGCAGTACTTC.